Detailed here is one TCR beta chain. There is no known antigen for this receptor. There are no base qualities to consult, and no much larger clone falls within one base. Library creation used 5' RACE. This sample was sequenced with an Illumina HiSeq 2500. A second PCR of about 6 to 11 cycles was run with a J-beta primer mix and a sample-barcoded 5' primer. A template-switch 5' adaptor carrying 12 random nucleotides introduced a unique molecular identifier onto each TCR beta cDNA molecule. Each sample yielded at least 2.5 million CDR3-containing paired-end reads. All of the RNA was converted into first-strand cDNA using the Mint cDNA synthesis kit, with a TRBC-specific oligonucleotide serving as the primer. All cDNA was treated with uracil-DNA glycosylase and then went through a first 18-cycle PCR with the universal primers M1SS and BC2_uni_R. Under the source paper's analysis protocol: For normalization, 1 million high-quality reads were randomly selected from each sample, with every read carrying a distinct molecular identifier. Reads sharing molecular identifiers were discarded rather than binned into consensus sequences. CDR3 identification, clonotype clustering and error correction used MiTCR with a Q25 quality threshold and the strictest error-elimination algorithm. A nonparametric unseen species model using Euler transformation provided a lower-bound estimate of total TCR beta diversity. TCRdb trimmed the raw reads at Q25, called clones with MiXCR and kept productive beta chains. Each record represents a unique CDR3 protein, reported with the most common genes and DNA among its rows. TCRdb assigned the V and J calls; the authors' analysis was not used. Recorded for this sample are about 970,000 distinct CDR3 sequences; approximately 50% of them occurred a single time. About a fifth of the sample is in the top ten clones.

This sample stems from a study of blood T cells in healthy people across ages (dated by TCRdb to between 2015 and 2017). About the full investigation: In model experiments, template switching captured about one uniquely barcoded TCR beta cDNA molecule for every two T cells. To track age-related changes in TCR beta repertoire diversity, the study relied on deep sequencing normalized with unique cDNA molecular identifiers. The donors were divided into four age groups: young (average around 16 years), middle-aged (about 40), aged (around 59) and long-lived (nearly 85). Donors of different ages were randomly distributed across sequencing lanes to avoid experimental bias. Using the same blood draw, the study looked at two additional independent replicas of 1 million unique cDNA reads for two donors, one aged 18 to 30 and the other aged 80 or older. Beyond this particular receptor, the publication reports: Because the CMV infection status of the donors was unknown, age-related changes in expanded clonotypes may potentially have been confounded. Estimates of total diversity based on one million sequenced T cells were regarded as lower bounds and as underestimates. The long-lived group showed more naive CD4+ T cells, fewer expanded clones and increased TCR diversity than the aged group, suggesting age selection. Conclusive comparison of naive and antigen-experienced compartments was prevented by the profiling of bulk unsorted PBMCs. Observed TCR beta diversity per million T cells fell roughly linearly with age, and a significant reduction was already apparent by age roughly 41. Observed TCR beta diversity correlated strongly with the percentage of naive T cells measured by flow cytometry.

Donors were a few dozen systemically healthy Caucasian individuals from Russia aged roughly 6 to 90 years. About 9.8 milliliters of peripheral blood were drawn from each donor into EDTA-treated Vacutainer tubes. Ficoll-Paque density-gradient centrifugation was used to isolate PBMCs, with at least 6.5 million per sample. Trizol reagent was used to extract total RNA from PBMCs, with at least 6 micrograms per sample. For every donor, flow cytometry on a PBMC aliquot measured the percentage of naive CD45RAhigh/CD27high T cells. V and J lose 1 base and 0 bases, and a span of 9 bases separates them. CDR3 length: 15 amino acids, cysteine to phenylalanine. The read is trimmed to its CDR3 DNA, 45 bases read in frame from base 1.

The rearrangement joined TRBV12-3 or TRBV12-4 to TRBJ1-1; TRBD1 is a weak D gene call, 5 bases matching. Sequenced: blood. The source is a woman aged 60-70 years in good health. The DNA sequence follows: TGTGCCAGCAGTTTAGGGGGCAGATTGAACACTGAAGCTTTCTTT. This is translated as CASSLGGRLNTEAFF.